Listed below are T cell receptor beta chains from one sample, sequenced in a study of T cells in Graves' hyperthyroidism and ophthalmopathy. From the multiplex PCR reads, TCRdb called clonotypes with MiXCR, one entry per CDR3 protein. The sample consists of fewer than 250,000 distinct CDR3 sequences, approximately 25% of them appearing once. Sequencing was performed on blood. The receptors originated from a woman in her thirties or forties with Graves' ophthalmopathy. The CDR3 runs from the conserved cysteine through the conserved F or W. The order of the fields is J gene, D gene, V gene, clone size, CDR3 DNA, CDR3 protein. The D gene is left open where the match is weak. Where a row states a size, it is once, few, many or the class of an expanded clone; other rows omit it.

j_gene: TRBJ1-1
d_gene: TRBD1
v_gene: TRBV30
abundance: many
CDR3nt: TGTGCCTGGAGTGTACTAGACAGGGGCACTGAAGCTTTCTTT
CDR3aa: CAWSVLDRGTEAFF

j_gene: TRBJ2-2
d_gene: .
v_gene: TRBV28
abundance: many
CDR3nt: TGTGCCAGCAGTTTGCTCCTGACTCGACCCGGGGAGCTGTTTTTT
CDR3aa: CASSLLLTRPGELFF

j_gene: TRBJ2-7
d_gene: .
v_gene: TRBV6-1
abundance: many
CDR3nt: TGTGCCAGCAGTGTCCCTGGTGGGACACACTACGAGCAGTACTTC
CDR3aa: CASSVPGGTHYEQYF

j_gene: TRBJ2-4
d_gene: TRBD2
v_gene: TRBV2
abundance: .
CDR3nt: TGTGCCAGCAGCGTTGACTCTAGCGGTCTAGCCAAAAACATTCAGTACTTC
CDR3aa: CASSVDSSGLAKNIQYF

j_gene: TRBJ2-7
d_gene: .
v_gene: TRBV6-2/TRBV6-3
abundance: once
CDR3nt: TGTGCCAGCAGACAAGGGACATACGAGCAGTACTTC
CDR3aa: CASRQGTYEQYF

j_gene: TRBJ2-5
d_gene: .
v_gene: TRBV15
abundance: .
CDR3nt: TGTGCCACCAGATCGGGTACGGAGACCCAGTACTTC
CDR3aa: CATRSGTETQYF

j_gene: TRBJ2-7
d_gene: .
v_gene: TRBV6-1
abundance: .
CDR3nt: TGTGCCAGCAGTGTAAACAGATACGAGCAGTACTTC
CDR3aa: CASSVNRYEQYF

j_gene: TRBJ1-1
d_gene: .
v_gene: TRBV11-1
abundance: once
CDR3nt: TGTGCCAGCAGCCTCCGGGACACGGGGAAGAACACTGAAGCTTTCTTT
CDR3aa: CASSLRDTGKNTEAFF

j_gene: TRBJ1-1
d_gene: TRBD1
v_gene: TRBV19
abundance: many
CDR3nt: TGTGCCAGCCTCGGGGCAGGGGGCGGGAAAGTGAACACTGAAGCTTTCTTT
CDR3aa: CASLGAGGGKVNTEAFF

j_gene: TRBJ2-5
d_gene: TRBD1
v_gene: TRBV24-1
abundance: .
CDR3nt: TGTGCCACCAGTGCACCGGGACAGGGGGCCAGAAGAGAGACCCAGTACTTC
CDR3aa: CATSAPGQGARRETQYF

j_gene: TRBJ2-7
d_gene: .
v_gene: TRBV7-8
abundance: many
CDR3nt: TGTGCCAGCAGCTTACGGGTAGCGGAATCCTACGAGCAGTACTTC
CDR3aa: CASSLRVAESYEQYF

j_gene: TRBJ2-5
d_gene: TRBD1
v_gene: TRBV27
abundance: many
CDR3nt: TGTGCCGGCAGTTCCCCCCGGACAGGGGAGGAGACTCAGTACTTC
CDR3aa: CAGSSPRTGEETQYF

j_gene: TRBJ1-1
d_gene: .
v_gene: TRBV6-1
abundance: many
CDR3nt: TGTGCCAGCATTCGCGGCGACCGGAGCAACACTGAAGCTTTCTTT
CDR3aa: CASIRGDRSNTEAFF

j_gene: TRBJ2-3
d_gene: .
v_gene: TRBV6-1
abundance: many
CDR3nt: TGTGCCAGCAGTGAAGCAGGACTCTCCAATACGCAGTATTTT
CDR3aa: CASSEAGLSNTQYF

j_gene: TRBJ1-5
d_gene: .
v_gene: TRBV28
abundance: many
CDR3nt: TGTGCCAGCAGACGACACGAAGAACAGCCCCAGCATTTT
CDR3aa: CASRRHEEQPQHF

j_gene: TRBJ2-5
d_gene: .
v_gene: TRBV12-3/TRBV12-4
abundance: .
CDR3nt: TGTGCCAGCAGTTTGGACGGGGCCTCCAAAGAGACCCAGTACTTC
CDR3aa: CASSLDGASKETQYF

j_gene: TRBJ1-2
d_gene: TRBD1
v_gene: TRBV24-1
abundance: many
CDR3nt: TGTGCCACCAGTGAACCGGGGACAGAGGGACATGGCTACACCTTC
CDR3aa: CATSEPGTEGHGYTF

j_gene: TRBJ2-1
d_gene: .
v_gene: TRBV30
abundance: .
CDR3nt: TGTGCCTGGAGTGTACGGGGGACCTCTCACAATGAGCAGTTCTTC
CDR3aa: CAWSVRGTSHNEQFF

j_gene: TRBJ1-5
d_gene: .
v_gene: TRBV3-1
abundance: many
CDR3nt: TGTGCCAGCAGCCAAGAAGTAGGGCTCAACCAGCCCCAGCATTTT
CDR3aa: CASSQEVGLNQPQHF

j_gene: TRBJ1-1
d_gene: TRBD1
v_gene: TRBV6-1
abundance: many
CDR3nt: TGTGCCAGCAGAACAGGGGGCTCCCAGAACTCTGAAGCTTTCTTT
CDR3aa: CASRTGGSQNSEAFF

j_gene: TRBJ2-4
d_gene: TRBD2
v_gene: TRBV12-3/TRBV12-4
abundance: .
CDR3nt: TGTGCCAGCAGGTCTAGCGGGGTAGCCAAAAACATTCAGTACTTC
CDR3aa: CASRSSGVAKNIQYF

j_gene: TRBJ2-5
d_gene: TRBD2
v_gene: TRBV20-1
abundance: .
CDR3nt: TGCAGTGCTAGGGACTTTCTAGCGGGAGGCGGAGAGACCCAGTACTTC
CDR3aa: CSARDFLAGGGETQYF

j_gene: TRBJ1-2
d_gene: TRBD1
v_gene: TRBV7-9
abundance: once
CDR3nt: TGTGCCAGCAGCCCCGGACAGGTCTATGGCTACACCTTC
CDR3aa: CASSPGQVYGYTF

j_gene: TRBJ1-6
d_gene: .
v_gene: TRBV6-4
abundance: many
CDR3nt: TGTGCCAGCAGTGACGGCTCCTATAATTCACCCCTCCACTTT
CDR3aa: CASSDGSYNSPLHF

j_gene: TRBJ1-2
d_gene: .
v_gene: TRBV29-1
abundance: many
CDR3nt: TGCAGCGGCGGGGCCAGGGAGTATGGCTACACCTTC
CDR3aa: CSGGAREYGYTF

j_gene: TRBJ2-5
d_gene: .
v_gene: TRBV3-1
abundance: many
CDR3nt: TGTGCCAGCAGTCTCCCAGGGGACACCTGGATCCAAGAGACCCAGTACTTC
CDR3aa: CASSLPGDTWIQETQYF

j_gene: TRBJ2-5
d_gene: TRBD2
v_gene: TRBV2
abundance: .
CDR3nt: TGTGCCAGCAGTGACTTGGGACTAGTTCAAGAGACACAGTACTTC
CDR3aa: CASSDLGLVQETQYF

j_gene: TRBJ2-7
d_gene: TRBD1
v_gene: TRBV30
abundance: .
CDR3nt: TGTGCCGGGTCCGGGACAGGGACCTACGAGCAGTACTTC
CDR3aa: CAGSGTGTYEQYF

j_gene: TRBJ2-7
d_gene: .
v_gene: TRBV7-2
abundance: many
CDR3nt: TGTGCCAGCAGCTTCGCCAGCGAGCAGTACTTC
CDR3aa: CASSFASEQYF

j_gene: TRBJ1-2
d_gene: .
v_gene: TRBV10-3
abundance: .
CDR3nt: TGTGCCACCCAAACAGGGAGTACCCGGGAGTATGGCTACACCTTC
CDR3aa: CATQTGSTREYGYTF

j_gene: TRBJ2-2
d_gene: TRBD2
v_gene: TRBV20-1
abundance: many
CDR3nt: TGCAGTGCTCGGAAGCGGGAGCGCGTCACCGGGGAGCTGTTTTTT
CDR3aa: CSARKRERVTGELFF

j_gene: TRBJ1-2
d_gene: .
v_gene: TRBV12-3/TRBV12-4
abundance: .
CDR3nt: TGTGCCAGCAGTTTTATAATCCGGGGTTTGGGCTCGCGCTACACCTTC
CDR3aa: CASSFIIRGLGSRYTF

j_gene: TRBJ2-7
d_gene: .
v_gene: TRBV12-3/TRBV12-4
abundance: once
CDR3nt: TGTGCCAGCAGTTACTCCTACGACGTCTCCTACGAGCAGTACTTC
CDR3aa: CASSYSYDVSYEQYF

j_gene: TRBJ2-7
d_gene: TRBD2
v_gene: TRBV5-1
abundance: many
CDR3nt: TGCGCCAGCAGCACGTCTAGCGGGCAATACTACGAGCAGTACTTC
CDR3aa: CASSTSSGQYYEQYF

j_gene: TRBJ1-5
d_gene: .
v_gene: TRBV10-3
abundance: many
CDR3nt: TGTGCCATCATGGGAGGGGTAGGTCAGCCCCAGCATTTT
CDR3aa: CAIMGGVGQPQHF

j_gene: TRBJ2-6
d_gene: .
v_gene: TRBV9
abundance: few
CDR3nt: TGTGCCAGCAGCGTCGACCTGGGGGCCAACGTCCTGACTTTC
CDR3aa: CASSVDLGANVLTF

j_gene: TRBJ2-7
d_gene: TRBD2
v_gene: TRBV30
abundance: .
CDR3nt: TGTGCCTGGAGTGCTCCCGGGACTAGCTGGGAGGGAGCCTCCTACGAGCAGTACTTC
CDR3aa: CAWSAPGTSWEGASYEQYF

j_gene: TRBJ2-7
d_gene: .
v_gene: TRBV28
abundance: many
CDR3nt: TGTGCCAGCAGTTCGGCTCAGGACTACGAGCAGTACTTC
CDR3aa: CASSSAQDYEQYF

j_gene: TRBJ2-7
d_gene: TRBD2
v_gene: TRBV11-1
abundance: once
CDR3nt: TGTGCCAGCAGCTCCTGGCGGGGGGCGGCCTACGAGCAGTACTTC
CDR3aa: CASSSWRGAAYEQYF